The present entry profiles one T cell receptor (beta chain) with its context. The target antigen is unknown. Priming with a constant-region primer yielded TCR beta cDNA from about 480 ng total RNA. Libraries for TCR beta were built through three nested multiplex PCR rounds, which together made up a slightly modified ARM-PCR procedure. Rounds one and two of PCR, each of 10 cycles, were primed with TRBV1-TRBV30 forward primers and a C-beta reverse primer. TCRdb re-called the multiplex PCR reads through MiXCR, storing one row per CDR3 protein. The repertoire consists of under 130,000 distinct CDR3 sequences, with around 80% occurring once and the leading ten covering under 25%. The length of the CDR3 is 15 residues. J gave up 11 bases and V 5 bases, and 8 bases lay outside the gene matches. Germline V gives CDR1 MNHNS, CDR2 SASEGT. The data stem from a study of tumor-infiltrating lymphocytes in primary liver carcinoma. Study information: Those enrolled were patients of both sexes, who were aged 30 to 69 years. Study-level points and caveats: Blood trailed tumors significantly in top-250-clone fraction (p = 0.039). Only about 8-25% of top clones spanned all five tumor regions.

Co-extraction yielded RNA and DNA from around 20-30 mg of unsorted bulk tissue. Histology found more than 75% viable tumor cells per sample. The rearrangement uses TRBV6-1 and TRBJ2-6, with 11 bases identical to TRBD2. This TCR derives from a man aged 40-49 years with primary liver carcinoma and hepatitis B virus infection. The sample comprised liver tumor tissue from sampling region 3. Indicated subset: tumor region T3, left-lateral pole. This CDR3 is CASSFVTSGIDVLTF. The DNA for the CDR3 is TGTGCCAGCAGTTTTGTGACTAGCGGGATTGACGTCCTGACTTTC.